Shown below are 18 T cell receptor beta chains from a single sample sequenced in a study of blood T cell repertoires in COVID-19. Libraries were prepared by immunoSEQ multiplex PCR; TCRdb keeps only in-frame clonotypes and omits some of them. The data contain around 230,000 clones, more than 80% of them seen just once; the ten biggest clones take up 3% to 4.5%. Sequencing was performed on PBMCs or T cells enriched from blood (not recorded which). These receptor sequences come from a woman in her thirties or forties with acute COVID-19.

The chain links TRBV30 to TRBJ1-1, with TRBD1 matching over 8 bases. CDR3 length: 14 amino acids. Germline loops: CDR1 GTSNPN, CDR2 SVGIG (reference sequence). V lost 3 bases, J lost 3 bases, and 6 bases stayed unmatched. The CDR3 DNA sequence: TGTGCCTGGAGGACAGGGGTTGGGTACACTGAAGCTTTCTTT. Translating gives CAWRTGVGYTEAFF.

J is TRBJ1-4 and V is TRBV19; 7 bases map to TRBD1. V was pared by 7 bases and J by 6 bases, with 11 bases of the junction left unmatched. The CDR3 totals 15 residues. Germline assignment: CDR1 LNHDA and CDR2 SQIVND (reference sequence). The CDR3 sequence is CASTNDRAGDEKLFF. The CDR3 coding sequence is TGTGCCAGTACCAACGACAGGGCGGGTGATGAAAAACTGTTTTTT.

The rearrangement joins TRBV30 to TRBJ1-1, with 7 nucleotides matching TRBD1. J was trimmed by 2 bases and V by 3 bases; bases with no gene match: 6. CDR1 is GTSNPN, CDR2 SVGIG, per germline (reference sequence). This CDR3 is built from 14 residues. CDR3 DNA: TGTGCCTGGAGCCCAGGGGGGTTTAACACTGAAGCTTTCTTT. This translates into CAWSPGGFNTEAFF.

In nucleotides, the CDR3 is TGTGCCAGCAGCCCGGGACTGCCTGTTATGAACACTGAAGCTTTCTTT. It yields the protein CASSPGLPVMNTEAFF. The chain carries TRBV5-6 and TRBJ1-1, with D tentatively TRBD1 (5 bases). The CDR3 covers 16 residues. Germline lookup yields CDR1 SGHDT and CDR2 YYEEEE. Trimming cost V 4 bases and J 0 bases, with 16 bases left between them.

Comment on this clone: This sample also contains other DNA sequences that code for the same CDR3. The J gene is TRBJ2-3, the V gene TRBV19; maybe TRBD2 (5 bases). The germline gives CDR1 LNHDA, CDR2 SQIVND (reference sequence). The CDR3 has 13 residues. V was pared by 1 base and J by 6 bases, with 8 bases between. CDR3 amino acids: CASSIGLADTQYF. CDR3 coding DNA: TGTGCCAGTAGTATAGGGTTAGCGGATACGCAGTATTTT.

The chain uses TRBV3-1 (or the pseudogene TRBV3-2) and TRBJ2-3; D gene unclear. The V and J ends lost 1 base and 2 bases respectively, with 7 bases between them. The CDR3 sequence is 14 residues long. From germline, CDR1 is LGHDT and CDR2 YNNKEL (reference sequence). The CDR3 DNA reads as TGTGCCAGCAGCCAAGCACTTCCCACAGATACGCAGTATTTT. Residues: CASSQALPTDTQYF.

DNA for the CDR3: TGTGCCAGCAGCCCCGTCCCCGGGACTTATAACACTGAAGCTTTCTTT. Amino acids: CASSPVPGTYNTEAFF. J is TRBJ1-1 and V is TRBV2, with D possibly TRBD1 on 5 matching bases. There are 16 residues in the CDR3. CDR1 and CDR2 from the germline V gene are SNHLY and FYNNEI. Trimming removed 6 bases from V and 2 bases from J, with 19 bases in between.

The rearrangement uses TRBV19 and TRBJ1-5; 9 bases are shared with TRBD1. The CDR3 runs to 15 residues. Germline CDR1 is LNHDA and CDR2 is SQIVND (reference sequence). The trim removed 3 bases at V and 6 bases at J, leaving 6 bases unmatched. CDR3 in amino acids: CASSIPGTGTQPQHF. CDR3 nucleotides: TGTGCCAGTAGTATTCCCGGGACAGGGACTCAGCCCCAGCATTTT.

This chain uses TRBV27 with TRBJ1-6; D unclear. CDR1 and CDR2 (germline): MNHEY, SMNVEV (reference sequence). The CDR3 is 14 amino acids. The V end lost 7 bases, the J end lost 7 bases, and 14 bases lay between the germline ends. The CDR3 loop is CASTSEPGNSPLHF. The CDR3 DNA follows: TGTGCCAGCACTTCCGAGCCGGGGAATTCACCCCTCCACTTT.

V and J are TRBV27 and TRBJ1-4, with D perhaps TRBD1 (6 bases). The germline CDR1 and CDR2 sequences are MNHEY and SMNVEV (reference sequence). With 0 bases removed from V and 8 bases from J, the gap between germline ends came to 19 bases. The CDR3 covers 17 residues. CDR3 nucleotide sequence: TGTGCCAGCAGTTTATCGGGACCGACAGGCTTGGGCGAAAAACTGTTTTTT. It yields the protein CASSLSGPTGLGEKLFF.

The table lists this clone with a count of one. The chain has TRBV27 and TRBJ1-5; TRBD1 matches 9 bases. Losses at the gene ends were 7 bases for V and 7 bases for J; bases not matched to a gene: 8. The CDR3 has 14 amino acids. Germline CDR1 reads MNHEY; CDR2 reads SMNVEV (reference sequence). DNA of the CDR3: TGTGCCAGCAACTTACAGGGGGCAGACCAGCCCCAGCATTTT. It codes for CASNLQGADQPQHF.

The chain joins TRBV14 to TRBJ1-2; no clear D gene. Trimming pared 5 bases from V and 7 bases from J, leaving 14 bases between. Germline CDR1 is SGHDN and CDR2 is FVKESK. There are 13 residues in the CDR3. CDR3: CASSSSRRGGYTF. In nucleotides, the CDR3 is TGTGCCAGCAGCTCCTCTAGACGCGGTGGCTACACCTTC.

The chain has TRBV11-3 and TRBJ1-1; D uncertain. Germline V gene lookup returns CDR1 SGHNT and CDR2 YENEEA. Trimming stripped 3 bases from V and 7 bases from J, with 6 bases between. The CDR3 loop spans 11 amino acids. CDR3 sequence (DNA): TGTGCCAGCAGCTTCTTCGTTGAAGCTTTCTTT. Translating gives CASSFFVEAFF.

The J gene is TRBJ1-1, the V gene TRBV3-1 (or the pseudogene TRBV3-2), with D possibly being TRBD1 (6 bases). From germline, CDR1 is LGHDT and CDR2 YNNKEL (reference sequence). There are 14 residues in the CDR3. V was clipped by 4 bases and J by 4 bases, with 13 bases between them. The CDR3 bases are TGTGCCAGCAGCCTCCGGGGGGCCGGCACTGAAGCTTTCTTT. Translation gives CASSLRGAGTEAFF.

V and J are TRBV12-3 or TRBV12-4 and TRBJ1-1; D ambiguous. The CDR3 loop spans 13 amino acids. V was pared by 3 bases and J by 2 bases, with 7 bases between. The CDR3 nucleotides are TGTGCCAGCAGTTTCGGCGGAAACACTGAAGCTTTCTTT. Residues: CASSFGGNTEAFF.

V is TRBV5-1 and J is TRBJ1-1, with D perhaps matching TRBD1 (5 bases). CDR3 length: 15 amino acids. Germline V gene data show CDR1 as SGHRS and CDR2 as YFSETQ. Trimming pared 2 bases from V and 0 bases from J, leaving 11 bases between. The CDR3 bases are TGCGCCAGCAGCTTCGGGGGTCAGATGAACACTGAAGCTTTCTTT. Translation gives CASSFGGQMNTEAFF.

The gene calls are TRBV27 and TRBJ1-6, with 7 bases aligning to TRBD1. Germline assignment: CDR1 MNHEY and CDR2 SMNVEV (reference sequence). The CDR3 has 14 amino acids. The J segment lost 7 bases and the V segment lost 6 bases, leaving 6 bases of the junction unmatched. For the CDR3, the DNA is TGTGCCAGCAGCCTGGACAGGCGAAATTCACCCCTCCACTTT. It is translated as CASSLDRRNSPLHF.

V is TRBV6-5 and J is TRBJ1-2, with D possibly matching TRBD1 (6 bases). Germline values: CDR1 MNHEY, CDR2 SVGAGI. Trimming pared 5 bases from V and 4 bases from J, leaving 11 bases between. The CDR3 length is 13 residues. CDR3 residues: CASSKGQSYGYTF. CDR3 DNA sequence: TGTGCCAGCAGTAAGGGACAAAGCTATGGCTACACCTTC.